What follows are 2 T cell receptor beta chains derived from one specimen sequenced in a study of cytomegalovirus exposure and HLA in healthy donors. PCR involved 60 Vbeta and 13 Jbeta primers. Data came from immunoSEQ multiplex PCR; TCRdb stores just in-frame clones and leaves some out. The sample carries 200,000 or so clones, approximately 81% recorded once. Source material: PBMCs. These receptors were taken from a woman between 18 and 29 years old in good health and CMV-seropositive.

This chain joins TRBV9 and TRBJ1-4, with D unresolved. The V and J ends lost 4 bases and 3 bases respectively, with 19 bases between them. Germline loops: CDR1 SGDLS, CDR2 YYNGEE. This CDR3 spans 17 amino acids. CDR3 residues: CASSLGTSYQANEKLFF. CDR3 DNA sequence: TGTGCCAGCAGCCTGGGCACATCCTACCAAGCTAATGAAAAACTGTTTTTT.

The V call is TRBV6-5, the J call TRBJ2-7, with a possible D match to TRBD1 (6 bases). This CDR3 has 14 amino acids. Per the germline V gene, CDR1 is MNHEY and CDR2 is SVGAGI. V was trimmed by 6 bases and J by 4 bases, leaving 16 bases between them. In DNA, the CDR3 is TGTGCCAGCAGCCCCCCCGGGACATCATACGAGCAGTACTTC. It translates to CASSPPGTSYEQYF.